A selection of T cell receptor beta chains follows, all from one sample in a study of blood T cell repertoires in COVID-19. TCRdb keeps only in-frame clones here, not all; method: immunoSEQ multiplex PCR. The table lists 80,000 or so clones, around nine tenths of them singletons. The sequencing input was peripheral blood. These TCRs come from a man aged 50-59 years with acute or convalescent COVID-19. The CDR3 runs from the conserved cysteine through the conserved F or W. Fields, in order: V gene, J gene, D gene, clone size, CDR3 DNA, CDR3 protein. The D gene is left open where the match is weak. Size values are once, few and many counts, or a class for expanded clones, and some rows have none.

V: TRBV6-6
J: TRBJ1-5
D: TRBD1
size: -
DNA: TGTGCCAGCAGTCCTTCCAACAGGGGGCTGAATCAGCCCCAGCATTTT
CDR3: CASSPSNRGLNQPQHF

V: TRBV6-6
J: TRBJ2-7
D: -
size: -
DNA: TGTGCCAGCAGTTACTCGAGGGCGGGGGCGGACTACGAGCAGTACTTC
CDR3: CASSYSRAGADYEQYF

V: TRBV7-6
J: TRBJ1-1
D: TRBD1
size: -
DNA: TGTGCCAGCAGCTTAGTCGGGACAGTGAACACTGAAGCTTTCTTT
CDR3: CASSLVGTVNTEAFF

V: TRBV3-1/TRBV3-2
J: TRBJ1-5
D: -
size: -
DNA: TGTGCCAGCAGCCAAGATAGGGGCAGGGGCCAGCCCCAGCATTTT
CDR3: CASSQDRGRGQPQHF

V: TRBV4-3
J: TRBJ1-2
D: -
size: -
DNA: TGCGCCAGCAGCCAAGATCTGAGGACAGTGAATTATGGCTACACCTTC
CDR3: CASSQDLRTVNYGYTF

V: TRBV7-9
J: TRBJ2-5
D: -
size: -
DNA: TGTGCCAGCAGCTCACGGGACAACCAAGAGACCCAGTACTTC
CDR3: CASSSRDNQETQYF

V: TRBV30
J: TRBJ2-3
D: -
size: -
DNA: TGTGCCTGGAGTGTAACTCACACAGATACGCAGTATTTT
CDR3: CAWSVTHTDTQYF

V: TRBV29-1
J: TRBJ2-3
D: -
size: -
DNA: TGCAGCGTTGGCCAAGAGGTGGCTCTTCCCACAGATACGCAGTATTTT
CDR3: CSVGQEVALPTDTQYF

V: TRBV5-8
J: TRBJ2-3
D: -
size: -
DNA: TGTGCCAGCAGCTTGAATCCCAGCGATCCCCGGGCAGATACGCAGTATTTT
CDR3: CASSLNPSDPRADTQYF

V: TRBV2
J: TRBJ2-7
D: TRBD2
size: -
DNA: TGTGCCAGCAGGGGTGGACTAGCGGGAGATTACGAGCAGTACTTC
CDR3: CASRGGLAGDYEQYF

V: TRBV6-6
J: TRBJ1-2
D: -
size: -
DNA: TGTGCCAGCAGTTACTCGAGTACAGTCGGCTATGGCTACACCTTC
CDR3: CASSYSSTVGYGYTF

V: TRBV7-2
J: TRBJ2-5
D: -
size: -
DNA: TGTGCCAGCAGCTTAGGGGGGGTCAGGTACGAAGAGACCCAGTACTTC
CDR3: CASSLGGVRYEETQYF

V: TRBV7-2
J: TRBJ2-1
D: TRBD2
size: -
DNA: TGTGCCAGCAGCTTAGACGGGGGGGCCTCCAATGAGCAGTTCTTC
CDR3: CASSLDGGASNEQFF

V: TRBV9
J: TRBJ1-3
D: -
size: -
DNA: TGTGCCAGCAGCCCCAGGACACCGGGAAACACCATATATTTT
CDR3: CASSPRTPGNTIYF

V: TRBV15
J: TRBJ1-1
D: -
size: -
DNA: TGTGCCACCAGCAGAGATCCAGTGAACACTGAAGCTTTCTTT
CDR3: CATSRDPVNTEAFF

V: TRBV6-6
J: TRBJ1-1
D: -
size: once
DNA: TGTGCCAGCAGGTCTGGACTCAACACTGAAGCTTTCTTT
CDR3: CASRSGLNTEAFF

V: TRBV19
J: TRBJ2-1
D: -
size: -
DNA: TGTGCCAGTAGTGAAGGGGATGAGCAGTTCTTC
CDR3: CASSEGDEQFF

V: TRBV5-4
J: TRBJ2-3
D: -
size: -
DNA: TGTGCCAGCAGCTTGGTAGTGGAGGCAGATACGCAGTATTTT
CDR3: CASSLVVEADTQYF

V: TRBV27
J: TRBJ2-2
D: TRBD2
size: -
DNA: TGTGCCAGCAGTTCCGACTGGGGCGGGAGGGCGTCAGGGGAGCTGTTTTTT
CDR3: CASSSDWGGRASGELFF

V: TRBV9
J: TRBJ1-4
D: TRBD1
size: -
DNA: TGTGCCAGCAGCGTGTTTCCCGGGGACAGTGGTGAAAAACTGTTTTTT
CDR3: CASSVFPGDSGEKLFF

V: TRBV5-6
J: TRBJ1-2
D: -
size: -
DNA: TGTGCCAGCAGCTTTGGCGGGTCCTATGGCTACACCTTC
CDR3: CASSFGGSYGYTF

V: TRBV12-2
J: TRBJ2-3
D: -
size: once
DNA: TGTGCAAGTCGCTTAGCCCCGGGACTAGCGGGACGAGATACGCAGTATTTT
CDR3: CASRLAPGLAGRDTQYF

V: TRBV4-1
J: TRBJ2-3
D: TRBD2
size: -
DNA: TGCGCCAGCAGCCGCTCGGGACTAGCTCCAGATACGCAGTATTTT
CDR3: CASSRSGLAPDTQYF

V: TRBV30
J: TRBJ2-3
D: -
size: -
DNA: TGTGCCTGGACAAGGGGAGATACGCAGTATTTT
CDR3: CAWTRGDTQYF

V: TRBV5-5
J: TRBJ1-4
D: -
size: -
DNA: TGTGCCAGCAGCTTTGGGCTCCATGAAAAACTGTTTTTT
CDR3: CASSFGLHEKLFF

V: TRBV5-4
J: TRBJ2-1
D: -
size: -
DNA: TGTGCCAGCAGCTTCCCAGGATCCTACAATGAGCAGTTCTTC
CDR3: CASSFPGSYNEQFF

V: TRBV11-2
J: TRBJ2-5
D: TRBD1
size: -
DNA: TGTGCCAGCAGCCCAGGGGGCCTCCGAGGGGAGACCCAGTACTTC
CDR3: CASSPGGLRGETQYF